The next 23 T cell receptor beta chains were all read from a single sample in a study of blood T cell repertoires in COVID-19. Data came from immunoSEQ multiplex PCR; TCRdb stores just in-frame clones and leaves some out. Altogether 150,000 to 160,000 clones are present, 65% to 90% being singletons, with the ten largest covering 9.8%. The sequencing sample was made of peripheral blood. Source of these receptors: a woman between 45 and 65 years old with acute or convalescent COVID-19.

The rearrangement joins TRBV2 to TRBJ1-1, with D perhaps matching TRBD1 (5 bases). CDR3 size: 15 residues. Germline CDR1 is SNHLY and CDR2 is FYNNEI. V lost 7 bases to trimming and J lost 0 bases, with 15 bases between them. The CDR3 loop is CASILQGSVNTEAFF. The CDR3 region has the DNA TGTGCCAGCATCCTCCAGGGAAGTGTGAACACTGAAGCTTTCTTT.

The rearrangement joins TRBV5-6 to TRBJ2-5; 11 bases match TRBD1. Losses at the gene ends were 2 bases for V and 5 bases for J; bases not matched to a gene: 5. Germline-derived CDR1 and CDR2 are SGHDT and YYEEEE. This CDR3 is built from 15 residues. The CDR3 is CASSFGQGAGETQYF. CDR3 nucleotide sequence: TGTGCCAGCAGCTTCGGACAGGGGGCAGGCGAGACCCAGTACTTC.

The gene calls are TRBV27 and TRBJ2-3; a weak D match, TRBD1 (6 bases). V was shortened by 6 bases and J by 5 bases, with 9 bases between the two germline ends. This CDR3 comprises 12 residues. Germline V gene data show CDR1 as MNHEY and CDR2 as SMNVEV (reference sequence). The CDR3 DNA reads as TGTGCCAGCAGCCGACAGGAAGATACGCAGTATTTT. It yields the protein CASSRQEDTQYF.

The table lists this clone with a count of one. The chain recombines TRBV14 with TRBJ2-7; TRBD1 matches at 9 bases. In germline, CDR1 is SGHDN, CDR2 FVKESK. The CDR3 has 14 amino acids. Unmatched junction bases numbered 6, after V lost 5 bases and J lost 4 bases. The CDR3 sequence: CASSWSTGGYEQYF. The CDR3 DNA reads TGTGCCAGCAGCTGGTCGACAGGGGGATACGAGCAGTACTTC.

The V gene is TRBV19, the J gene TRBJ1-1, with a possible D match to TRBD1 (5 bases). The CDR3 length is 14 residues. Between the trimmed V and J ends, which lost 6 bases and 12 bases, there was a span of 23 bases. Per the germline V gene, CDR1 is LNHDA and CDR2 is SQIVND (reference sequence). The CDR3: CASRGPKQRMKTFF. The DNA of the CDR3 is TGTGCCAGTAGGGGGCCCAAACAGAGGATGAAGACTTTCTTT.

This chain joins TRBV25-1 and TRBJ2-1; 14 bases fit TRBD2. J gave up 12 bases and V 4 bases, and 8 bases lay outside the gene matches. This CDR3 comprises 15 residues. Germline lookup yields CDR1 MGHDK and CDR2 SYGVNS. CDR3 in DNA: TGTGCCAGCAGTGTCCCGGGACTAGCGGGAGCGGGGCAGTTCTTC. Translated: CASSVPGLAGAGQFF.

This clone has more than one count but fewer than ten. V is TRBV6-5 and J is TRBJ1-5; 11 nucleotides line up with TRBD1. This CDR3 contains 14 residues. V was clipped by 7 bases and J by 6 bases; unmatched bases: 5. CDR1 MNHEY and CDR2 SVGAGI come from the germline V gene. This CDR3 reads CASTRTGGRQPQHF. DNA of the CDR3: TGTGCCAGCACGCGGACAGGGGGCCGTCAGCCCCAGCATTTT.

The chain is built from TRBV7-9 and TRBJ2-3; 10 nucleotides line up with TRBD2. The germline V gene encodes CDR1 SEHNR and CDR2 FQNEAQ (reference sequence). The CDR3 contains 15 residues. Losses at the gene ends were 4 bases for V and 2 bases for J; bases not matched to a gene: 3. This chain's CDR3 is CASSSLAGYTDTQYF. As DNA, the CDR3 is TGTGCCAGCAGCTCACTAGCGGGGTACACAGATACGCAGTATTTT.

The CDR3 region is CATYPGQTFNEQFF. In DNA form, the CDR3 reads TGTGCCACCTATCCGGGACAAACTTTTAATGAGCAGTTCTTC. The genes are TRBV10-3 and TRBJ2-1; possible D gene TRBD1, 6 bases. The CDR3 length is 14 residues. Germline lookup yields CDR1 ENHRY and CDR2 SYGVKD. V dropped 10 bases and J dropped 7 bases, with 20 bases sitting between them.

The chain joins TRBV7-3 to TRBJ2-3; no clear D gene. V gave up 0 bases and J gave up 4 bases, with 14 bases separating them. There are 16 residues in the CDR3. Germline V CDR1 and CDR2: SGHTA, FQGTGA. CDR3 loop: CASSLTASLPSDTQYF. The DNA for the CDR3 is TGTGCCAGCAGCTTAACGGCTAGTTTGCCCTCAGATACGCAGTATTTT. The complete variable domain, with remaining parts taken from reference TRBV7-3 and TRBJ2-3, reads GAGVSQTPSNKVTEKGKYVELRCDPISGHTALYWYRQSLGQGPEFLIYFQGTGAADDSGLPNDRFFAVRPEGSVSTLKIQRTERGDSAVYLCASSLTASLPSDTQYFGPGTRLTVL.

This chain's CDR3 is CASSSGQGSGGYTF. Here the CDR3 DNA reads TGTGCCAGCAGTTCCGGACAGGGGAGTGGTGGCTACACCTTC. The genes are TRBV28 and TRBJ1-2; 9 bases align to TRBD1. The CDR3 sequence is 14 residues long. V was pared by 4 bases and J by 7 bases, with 7 bases of the junction left unmatched. Germline V gene lookup returns CDR1 MDHEN and CDR2 SYDVKM.

This sequence joins TRBV11-3 and TRBJ2-2; D might be TRBD2 (5 bases). Germline CDR1 and CDR2: SGHNT and YENEEA. The CDR3 covers 14 residues. Trimming stripped 8 bases from V and 6 bases from J, with 16 bases between. The CDR3 loop reads CASPRNRDSGELFF. The CDR3 coding sequence is TGTGCCAGCCCGAGGAACCGGGATTCCGGGGAGCTGTTTTTT.

This chain connects TRBV4-1 to TRBJ1-4, with D possibly being TRBD1 (5 bases). The CDR3 spans 16 residues. Germline values: CDR1 MGHRA, CDR2 YSYEKL. V was shortened by 3 bases and J by 0 bases, with 11 bases between the two germline ends. In nucleotides, the CDR3 is TGCGCCAGCAGCCAGGTGCAGGGAACAACTAATGAAAAACTGTTTTTT. This translates into CASSQVQGTTNEKLFF.

The rearrangement joins TRBV18 to TRBJ1-5, with a possible D match to TRBD1 (6 bases). The length of the CDR3 is 13 residues. The germline V and J ends were trimmed by 4 bases and 7 bases, with 11 bases remaining between them. Germline loops: CDR1 KGHSH, CDR2 LQKENI. The CDR3 region is CASSQGEKQPQHF. CDR3 nucleotides: TGTGCCAGCTCACAGGGGGAGAAACAGCCCCAGCATTTT.

CDR3 DNA sequence: TGCGCCAGCAGCCGGGAAGCGTACAGGGAGGGAGGCGAGCAGTACTTC. It encodes CASSREAYREGGEQYF. This chain uses TRBV4-3 with TRBJ2-7, with D possibly matching TRBD2 (7 bases). Germline CDR1 is LGHNA and CDR2 is YSLEER. V was shortened by 4 bases and J by 6 bases, with 22 bases between the two germline ends. The CDR3 spans 16 residues.

The genes are TRBV7-9 and TRBJ1-5; D is perhaps TRBD1 (5 bases). Trimming removed 3 bases at V and 7 bases at J, with 10 bases between. In germline, CDR1 is SEHNR, CDR2 FQNEAQ (reference sequence). The CDR3 runs 13 residues. Here the CDR3 reads CASSLSQGQPQHF. CDR3 sequence (DNA): TGTGCCAGCAGCTTGAGCCAGGGCCAGCCCCAGCATTTT.

As to this clone: The junction departs from germline at one end; a sequencing error may be responsible. The chain links TRBV30 to TRBJ2-2; TRBD2 might be the D (6 bases). Germline lookup yields CDR1 GTSNPN and CDR2 SVGIG (reference sequence). There are 14 residues in the CDR3. CDR3 loop: CAWSPDAHGGELFF. The DNA for the CDR3 is TGTGCCTGGAGTCCGGACGCCCACGGCGGGGAACTGTTTTTT. The variable domain in full, with the rest retrieved from reference TRBV30 and TRBJ2-2, is SQTIHQWPATLVQPVGSPLSLECTVEGTSNPNLYWYRQAAGRGLQLLFYSVGIGQISSEVPQNLSASRPQDRQFILSSKKLLLSDSGFYLCAWSPDAHGGELFFGEGSRLTVL.

This clone turned up a few times. The chain combines TRBV2 with TRBJ1-5; D call uncertain. The CDR3 is 11 amino acids. CDR1 is SNHLY, CDR2 FYNNEI, per germline. V lost 3 bases and J lost 6, with 3 bases in between. In DNA form, the CDR3 reads TGTGCCAGCAGTGACGGTCAGCCCCAGCATTTT. The encoded protein is CASSDGQPQHF.

The chain joins TRBV11-2 to TRBJ2-5; D might be TRBD1 (5 bases). CDR1 is SGHAT and CDR2 is FQNNGV in the germline V gene. The length of the CDR3 is 15 residues. The V gene lost 3 bases and the J gene lost 3 bases, with 14 bases spanning the gap. The CDR3 DNA reads TGTGCCAGCAGCTTTCAGGGTAGGACGGAAGAGACCCAGTACTTC. Its protein is CASSFQGRTEETQYF.

The rearrangement joins TRBV28 to TRBJ1-5; 8 nucleotides match TRBD1. V was pared by 5 bases and J by 4 bases, with 7 bases of the junction left unmatched. The germline V gene encodes CDR1 MDHEN and CDR2 SYDVKM. The CDR3 has 15 residues. The CDR3, as DNA: TGTGCCAGCAGTCACAGGGGGTGGTTAAATCAGCCCCAGCATTTT. Protein product: CASSHRGWLNQPQHF.

This clone turned up a few times. The genes are TRBV5-1 and TRBJ1-2; 9 nucleotides align to TRBD1. Germline V gene data show CDR1 as SGHRS and CDR2 as YFSETQ. The CDR3 is made up of 15 amino acids. The V segment lost 0 bases and the J segment 3 bases; nucleotides outside the gene matches: 3. The CDR3 DNA follows: TGCGCCAGCAGCTTGGACAGGGGGCCGTACTATGGCTACACCTTC. Translating gives CASSLDRGPYYGYTF. Complete variable domain (other parts from reference TRBV5-1 and TRBJ1-2): KAGVTQTPRYLIKTRGQQVTLSCSPISGHRSVSWYQQTPGQGLQFLFEYFSETQRNKGNFPGRFSGRQFSNSRSEMNVSTLELGDSALYLCASSLDRGPYYGYTFGSGTRLTVV.

CDR3 protein: CASSPPSSLYYGYTF. The CDR3 DNA is TGTGCCAGCTCACCCCCGAGCTCCCTTTATTATGGCTACACCTTC. The genes are TRBV18 and TRBJ1-2; D is unclear. The CDR3 extends over 15 amino acids. V was shortened by 3 bases and J by 5 bases, with 16 bases between the two germline ends. Germline lookup yields CDR1 KGHSH and CDR2 LQKENI.

V is TRBV5-4 and J is TRBJ2-5; 7 bases map to TRBD1. In germline, CDR1 is SGHNT, CDR2 YYREEE (reference sequence). After removal of 5 bases from V and 5 bases from J, the junction contained 6 bases not matched to a gene. The CDR3 is 13 amino acids. CDR3: CASSFDRAETQYF. Written as DNA, the CDR3 is TGTGCCAGCAGTTTCGACAGGGCTGAGACCCAGTACTTC.